This TCR beta chain was identified in a study of siplizumab effects on memory and regulatory T cells. In germline, CDR1 is SGHRS, CDR2 YFSETQ. V was shortened by 4 bases and J by 1 base, with 17 bases between the two germline ends. This CDR3 has 16 residues. Study-wide results and limits: In roughly 75-95% of proliferating CD4+ or CD8+ clones, a naive or memory phenotype could not be assigned. Treg-derived clones made up an average of around 67% of mappable alloreactive CD4+ clones with siplizumab and 25% to 30% in controls. Naive T cells were seemingly more diverse than memory cells, and major contributions to the alloresponse seemed to be made by them.

Remarks on this clone: What it binds is unknown.

The repertoire was sequenced with immunoSEQ multiplex PCR; TCRdb's copy has only in-frame clones and lacks some. The table lists about 100,000 clones, about nine tenths of them singletons. The TCR sequence derives from a human donor in good health. The sequenced material came from CD4+ T cells sorted from blood. The rearrangement links TRBV5-1 to TRBJ2-5, with D possibly matching TRBD2 (5 bases). CDR3 in amino acids: CASSLGSGGSQETQYF. CDR3 DNA: TGCGCCAGCAGCCTTGGGAGTGGCGGATCCCAAGAGACCCAGTACTTC.